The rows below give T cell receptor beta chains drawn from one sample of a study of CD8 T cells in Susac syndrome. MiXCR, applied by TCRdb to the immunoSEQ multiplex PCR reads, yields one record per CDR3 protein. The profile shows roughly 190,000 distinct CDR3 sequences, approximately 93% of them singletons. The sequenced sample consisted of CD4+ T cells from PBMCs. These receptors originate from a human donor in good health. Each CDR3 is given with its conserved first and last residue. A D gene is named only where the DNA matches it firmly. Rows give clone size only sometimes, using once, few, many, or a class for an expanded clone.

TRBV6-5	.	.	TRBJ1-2	TGTGCCAGCAGTTACGGGGGACGGAGTACCTCGAGCTATGGCTACACCTTC	CASSYGGRSTSSYGYTF
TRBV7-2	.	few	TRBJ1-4	TGTGCCAGCAGACACAGGAACGAGGGAGAAAAACTGTTTTTT	CASRHRNEGEKLFF
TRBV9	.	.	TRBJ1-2	TGTGCCAGCAGCGAGCCCGGCAGGGCCAATAAGGGCTACACCTTC	CASSEPGRANKGYTF
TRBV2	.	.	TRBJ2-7	TGTGCCAGCAGTCCCGCGGACTGGCGCAGCGAGCAGTACTTC	CASSPADWRSEQYF
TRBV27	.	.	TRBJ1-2	TGTGCCAGCAGCCGGACTAACTATGGCTACACCTTC	CASSRTNYGYTF
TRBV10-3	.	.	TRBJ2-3	TGTGCCGCCGGGCGGACAGGCACAGATACGCAGTATTTT	CAAGRTGTDTQYF
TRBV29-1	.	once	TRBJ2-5	TGCAGCGTGGGGCGGGTTTTAGGTACCCAGTACTTC	CSVGRVLGTQYF
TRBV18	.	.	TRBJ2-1	TGTGCCAGCTCACACCCCGATGAGCAGTTCTTC	CASSHPDEQFF
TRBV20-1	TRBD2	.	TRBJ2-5	TGCAGTGCTTACCCACTAGCGGGGGGGACGACCCAGTACTTC	CSAYPLAGGTTQYF
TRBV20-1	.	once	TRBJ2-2	TGCAGTGCTAGAGAATCTGGGGCCGGGGAGCTGTTTTTT	CSARESGAGELFF
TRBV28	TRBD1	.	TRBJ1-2	TGTGCCAGCGAACGGACAGGGAGCTACGGCTACACCTTC	CASERTGSYGYTF
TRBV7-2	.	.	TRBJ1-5	TGTGCCAGCAGCTTAAGGGATCCAAAATGGGGCAATCAGCCCCAGCATTTT	CASSLRDPKWGNQPQHF
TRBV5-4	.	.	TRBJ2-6	TGTGCCAGCACCCAGGAGTTAGGGGCCAACGTCCTGACTTTC	CASTQELGANVLTF
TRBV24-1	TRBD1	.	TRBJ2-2	TGTGCCACCAGGGCACAGGGGGCAGGCGGGGAGCTGTTTTTT	CATRAQGAGGELFF
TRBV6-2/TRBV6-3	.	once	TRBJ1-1	TGTGCCAGCAGCCGCCTTTCAGACCCCCCTGAAGCTTTCTTT	CASSRLSDPPEAFF
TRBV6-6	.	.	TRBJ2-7	TGTGCCAGCAGTTACACACGCTCCTACGAGCAGTACTTC	CASSYTRSYEQYF
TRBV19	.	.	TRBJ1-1	TGTGCCAGTAGTATGTGGGAGAACACTGAAGCTTTCTTT	CASSMWENTEAFF
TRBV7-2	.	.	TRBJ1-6	TGTGCCAGCAGCCCAAGTGCCTGGACAACCGAGGATTCACCCCTCCACTTT	CASSPSAWTTEDSPLHF
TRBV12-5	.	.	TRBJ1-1	TGTGCTAGTGGTTTGGGTGGGGCCACTGAAGCTTTCTTT	CASGLGGATEAFF
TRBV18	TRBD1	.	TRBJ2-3	TGTGCCAGCTCCCGCTCCGGGACAGGGGGCTTAGATACGCAGTATTTT	CASSRSGTGGLDTQYF
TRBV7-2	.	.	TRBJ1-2	TGTGCCAGCAGCCAAACGATCGGACAGACTAACTATGGCTACACCTTC	CASSQTIGQTNYGYTF
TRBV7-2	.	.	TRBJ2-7	TGTGCCAGCAGCTTACGTGCCGAGCAGTACTTC	CASSLRAEQYF
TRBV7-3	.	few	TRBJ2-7	TGTGCCAGCAGCCTCCTCGCAACCTACGAGCAGTACTTC	CASSLLATYEQYF
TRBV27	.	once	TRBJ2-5	TGTGCCAGCGGGACCGACAGCCGCCAAGAGACCCAGTACTTC	CASGTDSRQETQYF
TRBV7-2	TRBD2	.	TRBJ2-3	TGTGCCAGCGGGTCCCGGACTAGCTCCATAGATACGCAGTATTTT	CASGSRTSSIDTQYF
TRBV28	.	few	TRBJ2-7	TGTGCCAGCAGTCTAAATCCCTACGAGCAGTACTTC	CASSLNPYEQYF
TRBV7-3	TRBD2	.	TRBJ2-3	TGTGCCAGCAGCTCCTTAGCGGGGGGGCCGGATACGCAGTATTTT	CASSSLAGGPDTQYF
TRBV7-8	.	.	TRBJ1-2	TGTGCCAGCAGCTTAGTACCACCCATCGGCGGAGGATATGGCTACACCTTC	CASSLVPPIGGGYGYTF
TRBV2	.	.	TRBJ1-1	TGTGCCAGTCTCTCCATGAACACTGAAGCTTTCTTT	CASLSMNTEAFF
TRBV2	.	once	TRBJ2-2	TGTGCCAGCAGTGAACAGAGGAACACCGGGGAGCTGTTTTTT	CASSEQRNTGELFF
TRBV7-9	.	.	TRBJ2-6	TGTGCCAGCAGCCTCTCCCTCGCTCCTGGGGCCAACGTCCTGACTTTC	CASSLSLAPGANVLTF
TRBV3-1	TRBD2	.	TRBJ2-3	TGTGCCAGCAGGGCAAGCGGGGGCACAGATACGCAGTATTTT	CASRASGGTDTQYF
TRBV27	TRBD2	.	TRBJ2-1	TGTGCCAGCAGTCCCCGAGCGGGGGGTCGTTCCTACAATGAGCAGTTCTTC	CASSPRAGGRSYNEQFF
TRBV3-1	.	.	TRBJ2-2	TGTGCCAGCAGCCAAGTAGGGGTGAACACCGGGGAGCTGTTTTTT	CASSQVGVNTGELFF
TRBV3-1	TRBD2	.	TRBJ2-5	TGTGCCAGCGGTGAACGGGGGGGACGGGAGACCCAGTACTTC	CASGERGGRETQYF
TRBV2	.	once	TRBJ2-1	TGTGCCAGCAGTCGTGGGGATGAGCAGTTCTTC	CASSRGDEQFF
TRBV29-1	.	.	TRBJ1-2	TGCAGCGTTGAAGGAGGTACAGGGAACTATGGCTACACCTTC	CSVEGGTGNYGYTF
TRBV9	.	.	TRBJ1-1	TGTGCCAGCAGCGTGGGGCAGGGGTCGGATGAAGCTTTCTTT	CASSVGQGSDEAFF
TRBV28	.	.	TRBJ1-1	TGTGCCAGCATCCACCTCACTGAAGCTTTCTTT	CASIHLTEAFF
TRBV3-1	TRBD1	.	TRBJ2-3	TGTGCCAGCAGCCAGATGACAGGGTCGCAGTATTTT	CASSQMTGSQYF
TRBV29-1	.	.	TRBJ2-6	TGCAGCGTCCTGGGAGCAAAAGGGGCCAACGTCCTGACTTTC	CSVLGAKGANVLTF
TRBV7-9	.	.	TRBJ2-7	TGTGCCAGCAGCTTAGGTCTCCCTAACGAGCAGTACTTC	CASSLGLPNEQYF
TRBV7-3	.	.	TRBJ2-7	TGTGCCAGCAGCTCTACAGGGAACGAGCAGTACTTC	CASSSTGNEQYF
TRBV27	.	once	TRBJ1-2	TGTGCCAGCAGTTTACGGGAGGGAGGCTATGGCTACACCTTC	CASSLREGGYGYTF
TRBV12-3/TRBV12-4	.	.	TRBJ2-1	TGTGCCAGCAGCCCCGGAGCTGAGCAGTTCTTC	CASSPGAEQFF
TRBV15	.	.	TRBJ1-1	TGTGCCACCAGCAGAGATCGGGCCGCAACGAACACTGAAGCTTTCTTT	CATSRDRAATNTEAFF
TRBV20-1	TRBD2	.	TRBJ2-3	TGCAGTGCTAGAGATCCTAATAAAGCGGGGATCACAGATACGCAGTATTTT	CSARDPNKAGITDTQYF
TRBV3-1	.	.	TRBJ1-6	TGTGCCAGCAGCCAAGTGTTGAATGTTAATTCACCCCTCCACTTT	CASSQVLNVNSPLHF
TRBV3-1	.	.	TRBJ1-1	TGTGCCAGCAGCCAAGCGGTCCCAAAACCTTTCTTT	CASSQAVPKPFF
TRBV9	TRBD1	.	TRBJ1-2	TGTGCCAGCAGCGCGCCACAGGGGCTTCACTATGGCTACACCTTC	CASSAPQGLHYGYTF
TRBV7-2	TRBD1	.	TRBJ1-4	TGTGCCAGCAGCTCCTCAAGGGGGCGTGAAAAACTGTTTTTT	CASSSSRGREKLFF
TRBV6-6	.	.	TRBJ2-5	TGTGCCAGCACGAACGGGCAAGAGACCCAGTACTTC	CASTNGQETQYF
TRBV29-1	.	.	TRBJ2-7	TGCAGCGCCTTAAACTACGAGCAGTACTTC	CSALNYEQYF
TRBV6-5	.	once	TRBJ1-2	TGTGCCAGCAGTTCCCCTACAGGGTTCGGTGGCTACACCTTC	CASSSPTGFGGYTF
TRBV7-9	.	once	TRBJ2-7	TGTGCCAGCAGCGGGAGACAGGAGGCACCCTACGAGCAGTACTTC	CASSGRQEAPYEQYF